Below, 14 T cell receptor beta chains from the same sample are listed, as sequenced in a study of technical replicates of blood from a few donors. The method was immunoSEQ multiplex PCR; TCRdb's version includes in-frame clones alone and lacks a portion of them. The sample lists over 55,000 clones, approximately 97% occurring once. Sequenced sample: T cells isolated from PBMCs. The receptors originated from a human donor in good health.

CDR3 residues: CASRKTEYGVGYTF. Here the CDR3 DNA reads TGTGCCAGCAGGAAGACAGAGTATGGAGTTGGCTACACCTTC. This sequence joins TRBV6-4 and TRBJ1-2, with D perhaps TRBD1 (5 bases). Germline loops: CDR1 MRHNA, CDR2 SNTAGT. The V and J ends lost 6 bases and 7 bases respectively, with 18 bases between them. The CDR3 contains 14 residues.

The chain couples TRBV11-2 to TRBJ1-3, with D tentatively TRBD1 (5 bases). In germline, CDR1 is SGHAT, CDR2 FQNNGV. V lost 7 bases and J 0 bases, leaving 13 bases between the germline ends. The CDR3 covers 15 residues. The CDR3 is CASNPRQSSGNTIYF. The CDR3, as DNA: TGTGCCAGCAACCCGAGACAGAGCTCTGGAAACACCATATATTTT.

The chain uses TRBV4-2 and TRBJ2-7, with D possibly matching TRBD1 (6 bases). Trimming cost V 4 bases and J 4 bases, with 11 bases left between them. Germline V CDR1 and CDR2: LGHNA, YNFKEQ. The CDR3 contains 13 residues. The CDR3 nucleotides are TGTGCCAGCAGCCGCGGTCAGGGGTACGAGCAGTACTTC. Protein product: CASSRGQGYEQYF.

The chain combines TRBV29-1 with TRBJ1-2, with D maybe TRBD1 (5 bases). Trimming cost V 6 bases and J 5 bases, with 19 bases left between them. The CDR3 sequence is 14 residues long. The germline gives CDR1 SQVTM, CDR2 ANQGSEA. The CDR3 region is CSVRDGRLGYGYTF. CDR3 DNA sequence: TGCAGCGTCCGGGACGGGAGGTTAGGTTATGGCTACACCTTC. Full variable domain (outside the CDR3, taken from reference TRBV29-1 and TRBJ1-2): SAVISQKPSRDICQRGTSLTIQCQVDSQVTMMFWYRQQPGQSLTLIATANQGSEATYESGFVIDKFPISRPNLTFSTLTVSNMSPEDSSIYLCSVRDGRLGYGYTFGSGTRLTVV.

The genes are TRBV6-5 and TRBJ1-1; tentative D call: TRBD1 (5 bases). The germline V gene has CDR1 MNHEY and CDR2 SVGAGI. The ends were cut back, 8 bases at V and 10 bases at J, with 23 bases in the middle. The CDR3 is 14 residues long. Here the CDR3 reads CASSWGRSFLRAFF. DNA of the CDR3: TGTGCCAGCTCCTGGGGCAGGTCTTTTTTGAGAGCTTTCTTT.

The gene calls are TRBV4-1 and TRBJ2-4; the D gene is possibly TRBD1 (5 bases). This CDR3 has 15 residues. V lost 5 bases and J 11 bases, leaving 22 bases between the germline ends. Germline lookup yields CDR1 MGHRA and CDR2 YSYEKL. CDR3 in DNA: TGCGCCAGCAGCAAAGGAGAAGAACAGGACATGGTTCAGTACTTC. Residues: CASSKGEEQDMVQYF.

The chain recombines TRBV7-9 with TRBJ1-2, with D maybe TRBD1 (5 bases). Per the germline V gene, CDR1 is SEHNR and CDR2 is FQNEAQ (reference sequence). V was trimmed by 4 bases and J by 4 bases, leaving 19 bases between them. The CDR3 covers 16 residues. The DNA of the CDR3 is TGTGCCAGCAGCTATAGTCACAGGATAACGCCCTATGGCTACACCTTC. Its protein product is CASSYSHRITPYGYTF.

The V gene is TRBV6-5, the J gene TRBJ2-7; no clear D gene. The germline V gene encodes CDR1 MNHEY and CDR2 SVGAGI. There are 14 residues in the CDR3. V was cut by 0 bases and J by 4 bases, with 10 bases left in between. The CDR3: CASSYSTRVYEQYF. CDR3 coding DNA: TGTGCCAGCAGTTACTCGACTCGGGTTTACGAGCAGTACTTC.

The chain is built from TRBV29-1 and TRBJ2-3; tentatively, D is TRBD2 (5 bases). Germline V gene data show CDR1 as SQVTM and CDR2 as ANQGSEA. This CDR3 has 15 residues. The ends were cut back, 8 bases at V and 1 base at J, with 19 bases in the middle. CDR3 protein: CSSLASGSRTDTQYF. The CDR3 region has the DNA TGCAGCTCCCTAGCCTCGGGGTCTCGCACAGATACGCAGTATTTT.

This chain uses TRBV30 with TRBJ1-1; D possibly corresponds to TRBD1 (5 bases). Trimming shortened V by 4 bases and J by 8 bases, and 11 bases separated the two germline ends. The CDR3 sequence is 11 residues long. Germline lookup yields CDR1 GTSNPN and CDR2 SVGIG (reference sequence). CDR3 DNA: TGTGCCTGGACAGGAGCAGGGGAAGCTTTCTTT. It specifies CAWTGAGEAFF.

As concerns this clone: The same CDR3 also results from other DNA sequences found in this sample. The rearrangement joins TRBV18 to TRBJ1-5, with TRBD1 matching over 7 bases. This CDR3 spans 14 amino acids. Germline CDR1 reads KGHSH; CDR2 reads LQKENI. The trim removed 3 bases at V and 6 bases at J, leaving 5 bases unmatched. The CDR3 loop reads CASSPEGASQPQHF. The CDR3 coding sequence is TGTGCCAGCTCACCGGAGGGGGCGAGTCAGCCCCAGCATTTT.

This chain uses TRBV14 with TRBJ2-7; 9 bases line up with TRBD2. The CDR3 is 14 amino acids. CDR1 is SGHDN and CDR2 is FVKESK in the germline V gene. The V segment lost 4 bases and the J segment 4 bases; nucleotides outside the gene matches: 5. Here the CDR3 reads CASSLLAGDYEQYF. The DNA for the CDR3 is TGTGCCAGCAGCCTGTTAGCGGGGGATTACGAGCAGTACTTC. Supplemented by reference TRBV14 and TRBJ2-7, the full variable domain reads EAGVTQFPSHSVIEKGQTVTLRCDPISGHDNLYWYRRVMGKEIKFLLHFVKESKQDESGMPNNRFLAERTGGTYSTLKVQPAELEDSGVYFCASSLLAGDYEQYFGPGTRLTVT.

This rearrangement joins TRBV2 to TRBJ2-3; 8 nucleotides match TRBD2. The trim removed 7 bases at V and 2 bases at J, leaving 5 bases unmatched. The CDR3 has 14 residues. Germline CDR1 and CDR2: SNHLY and FYNNEI. The CDR3 nucleotides read TGTGCCAGCATACTAGCGGCCAACACAGATACGCAGTATTTT. Translation: CASILAANTDTQYF.

The chain joins TRBV28 to TRBJ2-6; 11 bases map to TRBD1. From germline, CDR1 is MDHEN and CDR2 SYDVKM. The CDR3 sequence is 19 residues long. The J segment lost 2 bases and the V segment lost 6 bases, leaving 12 bases of the junction unmatched. This CDR3 reads CASSARLRDRGAGANVLTF. CDR3 bases: TGTGCCAGCAGCGCGAGACTCCGGGACAGGGGGGCTGGGGCCAACGTCCTGACTTTC.